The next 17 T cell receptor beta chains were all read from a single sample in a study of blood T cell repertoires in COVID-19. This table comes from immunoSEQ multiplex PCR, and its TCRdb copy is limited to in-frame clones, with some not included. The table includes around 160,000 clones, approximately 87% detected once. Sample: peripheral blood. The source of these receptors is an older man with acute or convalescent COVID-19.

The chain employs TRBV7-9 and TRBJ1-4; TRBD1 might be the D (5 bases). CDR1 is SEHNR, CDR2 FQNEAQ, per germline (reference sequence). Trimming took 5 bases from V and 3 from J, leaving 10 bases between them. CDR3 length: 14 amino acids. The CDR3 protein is CASSPGLPNEKLFF. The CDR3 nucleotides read TGTGCCAGCAGCCCAGGGTTGCCTAATGAAAAACTGTTTTTT.

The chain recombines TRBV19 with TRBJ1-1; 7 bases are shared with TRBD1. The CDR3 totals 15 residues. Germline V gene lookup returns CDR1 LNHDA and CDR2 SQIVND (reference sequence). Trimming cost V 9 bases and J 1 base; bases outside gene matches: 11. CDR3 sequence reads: CASRLSGTANTEAFF. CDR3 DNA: TGTGCCAGCCGACTCTCCGGGACAGCGAACACTGAAGCTTTCTTT.

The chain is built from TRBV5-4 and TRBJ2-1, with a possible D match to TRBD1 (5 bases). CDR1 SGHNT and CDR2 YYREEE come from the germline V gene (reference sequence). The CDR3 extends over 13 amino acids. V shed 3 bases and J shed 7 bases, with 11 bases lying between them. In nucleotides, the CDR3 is TGTGCCAGCAGCTACGGGCCAGGGAATGAGCAGTTCTTC. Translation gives CASSYGPGNEQFF.

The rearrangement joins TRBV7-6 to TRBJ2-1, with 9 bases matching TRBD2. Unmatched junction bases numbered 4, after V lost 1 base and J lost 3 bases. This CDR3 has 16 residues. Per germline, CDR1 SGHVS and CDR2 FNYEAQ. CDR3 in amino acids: CASSLGGREVYNEQFF. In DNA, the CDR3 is TGTGCCAGCAGCTTAGGCGGGAGGGAAGTCTACAATGAGCAGTTCTTC.

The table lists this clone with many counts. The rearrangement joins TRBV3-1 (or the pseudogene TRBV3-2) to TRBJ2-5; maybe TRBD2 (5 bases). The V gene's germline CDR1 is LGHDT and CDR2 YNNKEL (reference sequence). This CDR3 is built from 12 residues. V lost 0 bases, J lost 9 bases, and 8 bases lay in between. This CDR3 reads CASSQDPRAQYF. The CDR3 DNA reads TGTGCCAGCAGCCAAGATCCGCGGGCCCAGTACTTC.

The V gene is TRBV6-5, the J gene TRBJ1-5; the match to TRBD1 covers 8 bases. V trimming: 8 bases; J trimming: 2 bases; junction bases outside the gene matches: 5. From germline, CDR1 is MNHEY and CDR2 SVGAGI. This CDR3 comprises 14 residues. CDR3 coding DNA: TGTGCCAGCCGGGACAGGATTGGCAATCAGCCCCAGCATTTT. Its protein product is CASRDRIGNQPQHF.

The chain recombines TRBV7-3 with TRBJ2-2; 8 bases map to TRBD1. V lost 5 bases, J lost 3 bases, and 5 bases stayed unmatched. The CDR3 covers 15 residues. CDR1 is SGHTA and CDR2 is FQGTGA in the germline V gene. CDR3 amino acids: CASSHGQGDTGELFF. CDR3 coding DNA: TGTGCCAGCAGCCACGGACAGGGAGACACCGGGGAGCTGTTTTTT.

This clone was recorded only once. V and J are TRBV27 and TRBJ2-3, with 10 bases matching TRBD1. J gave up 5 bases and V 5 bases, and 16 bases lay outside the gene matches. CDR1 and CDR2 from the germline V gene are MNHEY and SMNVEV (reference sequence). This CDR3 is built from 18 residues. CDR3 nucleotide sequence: TGTGCCAGCAGTATAACCCTCCCCGGGACAGGGGTATTAGATACGCAGTATTTT. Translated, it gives CASSITLPGTGVLDTQYF.

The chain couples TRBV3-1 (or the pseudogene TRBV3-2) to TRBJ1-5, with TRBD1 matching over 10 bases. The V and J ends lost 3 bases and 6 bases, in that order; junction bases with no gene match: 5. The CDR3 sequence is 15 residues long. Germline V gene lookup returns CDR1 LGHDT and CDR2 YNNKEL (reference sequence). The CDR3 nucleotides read TGTGCCAGCAGCCAGGGAGGGACAGGGGTTCAGCCCCAGCATTTT. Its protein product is CASSQGGTGVQPQHF.

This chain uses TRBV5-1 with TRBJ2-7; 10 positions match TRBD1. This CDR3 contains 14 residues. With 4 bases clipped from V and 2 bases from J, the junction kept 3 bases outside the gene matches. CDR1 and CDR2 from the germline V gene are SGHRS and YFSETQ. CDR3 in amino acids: CASSDGQGAYEQYF. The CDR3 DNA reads TGCGCCAGCAGCGACGGACAGGGGGCCTACGAGCAGTACTTC. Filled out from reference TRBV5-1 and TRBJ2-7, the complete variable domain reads KAGVTQTPRYLIKTRGQQVTLSCSPISGHRSVSWYQQTPGQGLQFLFEYFSETQRNKGNFPGRFSGRQFSNSRSEMNVSTLELGDSALYLCASSDGQGAYEQYFGPGTRLTVT.

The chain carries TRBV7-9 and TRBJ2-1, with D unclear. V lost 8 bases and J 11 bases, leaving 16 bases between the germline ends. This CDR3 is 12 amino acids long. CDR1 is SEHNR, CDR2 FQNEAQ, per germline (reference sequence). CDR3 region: CASLSQFAQQFF. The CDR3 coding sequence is TGTGCCAGCCTATCACAGTTCGCCCAGCAGTTCTTC.

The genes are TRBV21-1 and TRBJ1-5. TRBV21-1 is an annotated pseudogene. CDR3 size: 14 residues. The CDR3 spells CASSKVKGREPQHF. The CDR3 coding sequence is TGTGCCAGCAGCAAAGTGAAGGGGAGGGAGCCCCAGCATTTT.

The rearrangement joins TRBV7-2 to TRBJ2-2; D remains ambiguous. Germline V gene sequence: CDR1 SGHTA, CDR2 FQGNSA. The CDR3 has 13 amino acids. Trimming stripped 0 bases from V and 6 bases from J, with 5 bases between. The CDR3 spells CASSLAGSGELFF. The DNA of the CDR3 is TGTGCCAGCAGCTTAGCGGGCTCCGGGGAGCTGTTTTTT.

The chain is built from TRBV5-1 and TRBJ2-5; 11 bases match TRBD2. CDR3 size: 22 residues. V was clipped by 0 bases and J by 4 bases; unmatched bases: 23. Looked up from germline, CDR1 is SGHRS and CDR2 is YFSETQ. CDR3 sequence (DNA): TGCGCCAGCAGCTTGGTCCCCTCTGGGCTAGCGGGGGGATCCAAGATGAGAGAGACCCAGTACTTC. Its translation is CASSLVPSGLAGGSKMRETQYF.

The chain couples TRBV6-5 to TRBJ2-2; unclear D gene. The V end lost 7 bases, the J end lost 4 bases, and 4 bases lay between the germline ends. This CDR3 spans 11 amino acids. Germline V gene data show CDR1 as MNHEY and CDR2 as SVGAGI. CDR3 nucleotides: TGTGCCAGCACCATCACCGGGGAGCTGTTTTTT. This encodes CASTITGELFF.

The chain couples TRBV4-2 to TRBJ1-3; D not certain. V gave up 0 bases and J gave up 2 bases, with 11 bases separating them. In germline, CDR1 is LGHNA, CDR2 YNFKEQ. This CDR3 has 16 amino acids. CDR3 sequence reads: CASSQELGNAGNTIYF. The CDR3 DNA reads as TGTGCCAGCAGCCAAGAACTAGGGAACGCTGGAAACACCATATATTTT.

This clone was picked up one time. The CDR3, as DNA: TGTGCCAGCACCCCCCCCGGGGGCTCTGGGGCCAACGTCCTGACTTTC. Amino acid sequence: CASTPPGGSGANVLTF. This chain links TRBV2 with TRBJ2-6; D possibly corresponds to TRBD2 (6 bases). This CDR3 spans 16 amino acids. The V end was cut by 7 bases, the J end by 0 bases, with 13 bases between. Germline-derived CDR1 and CDR2 are SNHLY and FYNNEI.